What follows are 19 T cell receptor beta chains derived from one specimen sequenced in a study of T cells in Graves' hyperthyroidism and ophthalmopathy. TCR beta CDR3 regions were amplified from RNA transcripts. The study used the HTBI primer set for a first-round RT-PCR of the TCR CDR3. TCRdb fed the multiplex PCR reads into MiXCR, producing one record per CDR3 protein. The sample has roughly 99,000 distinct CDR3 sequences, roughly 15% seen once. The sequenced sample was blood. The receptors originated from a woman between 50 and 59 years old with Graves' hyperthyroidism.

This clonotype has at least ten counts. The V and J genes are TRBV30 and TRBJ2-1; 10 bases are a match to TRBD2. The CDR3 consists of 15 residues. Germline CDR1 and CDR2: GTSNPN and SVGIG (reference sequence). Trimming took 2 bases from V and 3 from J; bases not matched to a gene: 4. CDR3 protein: CAWSPLAGDYNEQFF. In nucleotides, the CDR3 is TGTGCCTGGAGTCCCCTAGCGGGAGACTACAATGAGCAGTTCTTC. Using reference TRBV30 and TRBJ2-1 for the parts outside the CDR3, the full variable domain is SQTIHQWPATLVQPVGSPLSLECTVEGTSNPNLYWYRQAAGRGLQLLFYSVGIGQISSEVPQNLSASRPQDRQFILSSKKLLLSDSGFYLCAWSPLAGDYNEQFFGPGTRLTVL.

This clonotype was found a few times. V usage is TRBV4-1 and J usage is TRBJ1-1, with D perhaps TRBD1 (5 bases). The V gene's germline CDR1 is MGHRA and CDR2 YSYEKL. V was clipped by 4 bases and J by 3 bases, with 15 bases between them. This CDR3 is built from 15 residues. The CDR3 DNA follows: TGCGCCAGCAGCCCCGGTGGGGCGAGATACACTGAAGCTTTCTTT. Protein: CASSPGGARYTEAFF.

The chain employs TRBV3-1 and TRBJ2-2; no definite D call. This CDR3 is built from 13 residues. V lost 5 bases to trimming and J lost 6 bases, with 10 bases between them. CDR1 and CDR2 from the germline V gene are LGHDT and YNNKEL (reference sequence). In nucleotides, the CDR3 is TGTGCCAGCAGCTCAAGAGTCGCCGGGGAGCTGTTTTTT. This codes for CASSSRVAGELFF.

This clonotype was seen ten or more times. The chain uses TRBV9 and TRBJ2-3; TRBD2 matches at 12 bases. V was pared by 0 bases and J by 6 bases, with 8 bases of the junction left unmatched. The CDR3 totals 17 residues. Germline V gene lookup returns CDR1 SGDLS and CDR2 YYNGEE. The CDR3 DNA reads TGTGCCAGCAGCGTAGCTACGACTAGCGGGAGTTTTGATACGCAGTATTTT. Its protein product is CASSVATTSGSFDTQYF.

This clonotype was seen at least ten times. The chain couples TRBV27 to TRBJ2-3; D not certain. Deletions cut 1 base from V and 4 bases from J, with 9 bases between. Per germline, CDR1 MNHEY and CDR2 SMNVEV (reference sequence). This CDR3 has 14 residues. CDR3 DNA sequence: TGTGCCAGCAGTTTATTTCGCGAGGCAGATACGCAGTATTTT. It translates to CASSLFREADTQYF.

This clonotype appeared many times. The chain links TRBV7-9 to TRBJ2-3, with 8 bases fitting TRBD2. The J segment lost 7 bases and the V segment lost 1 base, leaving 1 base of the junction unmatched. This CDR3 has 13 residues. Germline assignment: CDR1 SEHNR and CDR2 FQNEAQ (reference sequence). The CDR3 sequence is CASSLVAGYTQYF. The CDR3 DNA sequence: TGTGCCAGCAGCTTAGTAGCGGGATATACGCAGTATTTT.

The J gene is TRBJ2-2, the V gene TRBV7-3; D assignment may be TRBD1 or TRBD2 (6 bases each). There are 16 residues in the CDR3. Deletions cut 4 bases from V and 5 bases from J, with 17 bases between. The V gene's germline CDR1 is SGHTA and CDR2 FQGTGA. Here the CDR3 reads CASSSNDWGATGELFF. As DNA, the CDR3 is TGTGCCAGCAGCTCAAACGATTGGGGGGCGACCGGGGAGCTGTTTTTT.

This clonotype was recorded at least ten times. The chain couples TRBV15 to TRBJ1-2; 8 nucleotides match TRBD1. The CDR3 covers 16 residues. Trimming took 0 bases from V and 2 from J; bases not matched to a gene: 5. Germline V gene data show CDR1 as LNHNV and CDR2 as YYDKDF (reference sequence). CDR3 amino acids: CATSRDAAGGNYGYTF. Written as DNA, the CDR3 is TGTGCCACCAGCAGAGATGCAGCAGGGGGCAACTATGGCTACACCTTC.

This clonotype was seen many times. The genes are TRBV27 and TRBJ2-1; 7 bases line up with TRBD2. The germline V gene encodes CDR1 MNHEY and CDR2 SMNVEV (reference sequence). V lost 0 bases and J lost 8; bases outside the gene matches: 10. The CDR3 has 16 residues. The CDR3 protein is CASSLSPAGVRDEQFF. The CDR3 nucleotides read TGTGCCAGCAGTTTATCCCCGGCGGGAGTAAGGGATGAGCAGTTCTTC.

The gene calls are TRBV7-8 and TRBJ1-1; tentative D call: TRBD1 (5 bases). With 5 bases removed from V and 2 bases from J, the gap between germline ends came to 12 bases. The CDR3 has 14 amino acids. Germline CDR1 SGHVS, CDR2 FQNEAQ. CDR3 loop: CASSPRQGNTEAFF. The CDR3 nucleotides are TGTGCCAGCAGCCCCCGCCAGGGTAACACTGAAGCTTTCTTT. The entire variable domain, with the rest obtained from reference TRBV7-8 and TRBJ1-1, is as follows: GAGVSQSPRYKVAKRGQDVALRCDPISGHVSLFWYQQALGQGPEFLTYFQNEAQLDKSGLPSDRFFAERPEGSVSTLKIQRTQQEDSAVYLCASSPRQGNTEAFFGQGTRLTVV.

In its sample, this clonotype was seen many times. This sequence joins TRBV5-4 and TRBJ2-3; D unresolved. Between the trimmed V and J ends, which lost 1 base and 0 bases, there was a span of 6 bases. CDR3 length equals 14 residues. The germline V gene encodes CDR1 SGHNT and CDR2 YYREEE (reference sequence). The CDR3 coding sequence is TGTGCCAGCAGCTTGATCGGGAGCACAGATACGCAGTATTTT. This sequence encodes CASSLIGSTDTQYF.

This chain's CDR3 is CASSIGAASEQFF. The DNA of the CDR3 is TGTGCCAGCAGCATTGGAGCGGCCAGTGAGCAGTTCTTC. The chain uses TRBV12-3 or TRBV12-4 and TRBJ2-1, with D perhaps TRBD2 (5 bases). The CDR3 loop spans 13 amino acids. Between the trimmed V and J ends, which lost 6 bases and 9 bases, there was a span of 15 bases.

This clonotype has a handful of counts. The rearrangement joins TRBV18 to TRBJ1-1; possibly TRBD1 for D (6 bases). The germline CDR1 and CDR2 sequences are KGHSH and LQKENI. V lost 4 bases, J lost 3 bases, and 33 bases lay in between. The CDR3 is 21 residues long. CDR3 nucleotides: TGTGCCAGCTCACTTTTGCCAACAGGGTCAAACGGGGGGAATGAAGACACTGAAGCTTTCTTT. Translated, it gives CASSLLPTGSNGGNEDTEAFF. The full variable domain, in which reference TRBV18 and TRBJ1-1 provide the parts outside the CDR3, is NAGVMQNPRHLVRRRGQEARLRCSPMKGHSHVYWYRQLPEEGLKFMVYLQKENIIDESGMPKERFSAEFPKEGPSILRIQQVVRGDSAAYFCASSLLPTGSNGGNEDTEAFFGQGTRLTVV.

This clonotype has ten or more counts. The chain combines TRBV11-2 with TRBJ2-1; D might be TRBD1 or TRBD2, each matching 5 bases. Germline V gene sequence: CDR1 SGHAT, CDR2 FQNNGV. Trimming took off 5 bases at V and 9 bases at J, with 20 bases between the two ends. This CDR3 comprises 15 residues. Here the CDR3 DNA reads TGTGCCAGCAGCAACCGGGACCGTCGACGGGGTGAGCAGTTCTTC. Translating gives CASSNRDRRRGEQFF.

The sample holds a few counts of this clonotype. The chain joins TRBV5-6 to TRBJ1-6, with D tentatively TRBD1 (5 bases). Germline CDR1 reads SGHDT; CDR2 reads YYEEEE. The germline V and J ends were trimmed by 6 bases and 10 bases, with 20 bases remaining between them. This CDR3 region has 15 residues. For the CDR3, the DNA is TGTGCCAGCAACCTGCGGTGGGGCGAAGGCTCACCCCTCCACTTT. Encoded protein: CASNLRWGEGSPLHF.

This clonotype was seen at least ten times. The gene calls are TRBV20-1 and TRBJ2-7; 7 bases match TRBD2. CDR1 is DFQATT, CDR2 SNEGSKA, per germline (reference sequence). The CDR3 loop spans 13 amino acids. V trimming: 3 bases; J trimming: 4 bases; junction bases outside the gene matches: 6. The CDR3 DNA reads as TGCAGTGCTAGGCGGGAGCGGGGTTACGAGCAGTACTTC. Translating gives CSARRERGYEQYF.

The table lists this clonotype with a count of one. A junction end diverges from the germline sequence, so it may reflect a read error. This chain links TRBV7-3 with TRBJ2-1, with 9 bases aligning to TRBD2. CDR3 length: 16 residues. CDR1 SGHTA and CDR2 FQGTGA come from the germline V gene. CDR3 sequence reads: CVSSLRGSGLAYEQFF. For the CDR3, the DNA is TGTGTCAGCAGCTTAAGGGGTTCGGGACTAGCCTATGAGCAGTTCTTC.

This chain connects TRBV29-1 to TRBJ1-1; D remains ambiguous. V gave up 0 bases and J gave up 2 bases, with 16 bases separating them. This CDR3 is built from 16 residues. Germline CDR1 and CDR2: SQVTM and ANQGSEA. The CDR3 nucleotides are TGCAGCGTTGAAGATTGGGAGGGTGGGAGAAACACTGAAGCTTTCTTT. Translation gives CSVEDWEGGRNTEAFF.

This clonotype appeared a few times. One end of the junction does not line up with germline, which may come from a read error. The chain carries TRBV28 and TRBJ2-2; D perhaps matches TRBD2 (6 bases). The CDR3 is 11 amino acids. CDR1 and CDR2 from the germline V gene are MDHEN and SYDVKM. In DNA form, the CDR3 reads TGTGCCAGTAATCGGGGCGGGGAGCCGTTTTTT. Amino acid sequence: CASNRGGEPFF.